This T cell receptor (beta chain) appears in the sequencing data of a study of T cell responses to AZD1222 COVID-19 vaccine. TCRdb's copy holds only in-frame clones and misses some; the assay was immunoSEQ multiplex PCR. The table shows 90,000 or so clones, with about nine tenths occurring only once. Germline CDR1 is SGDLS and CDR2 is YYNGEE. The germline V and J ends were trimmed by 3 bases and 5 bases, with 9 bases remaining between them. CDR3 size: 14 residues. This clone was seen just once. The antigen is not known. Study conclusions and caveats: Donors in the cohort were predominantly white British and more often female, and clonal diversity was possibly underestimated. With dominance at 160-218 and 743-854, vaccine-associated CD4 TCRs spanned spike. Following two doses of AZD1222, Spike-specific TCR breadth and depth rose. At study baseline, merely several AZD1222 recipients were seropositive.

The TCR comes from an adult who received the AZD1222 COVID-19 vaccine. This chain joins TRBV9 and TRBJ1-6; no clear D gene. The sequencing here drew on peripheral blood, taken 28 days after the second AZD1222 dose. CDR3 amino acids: CASSGWTDNSPLHF. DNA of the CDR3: TGTGCCAGCAGCGGATGGACGGATAATTCACCCCTCCACTTT.